This T cell receptor (beta chain) stems from a study of T-cell memory formation after mild COVID-19 (dated by TCRdb to the early 2020s). With respect to the entire study: TCR sequence clusters from the two donors were largely donor specific. In a couple of donors, T-cell clones that expanded and contracted after mild COVID-19 were followed by sequencing TCRalpha and TCRbeta repertoires longitudinally. Two young, previously healthy adult volunteers made up the cohort, one male and one female.

The paper's findings and limits, for the study overall: Contracting CD4+ clones appeared mostly in the CM and EM memory subsets, whereas CD8+ clones were enriched in EMRA. The study included only a couple of mild cases, and larger cohorts that include severe cases with pre-infection samples were judged to be necessary. SARS-CoV-2 specificity of the second-wave clones peaking on day 37 was not confirmed. Clones that contracted from day 15 to 85 showed balanced CD4/CD8 phenotypes, whereas a second wave of clones that expanded from day 15 to 37 leaned towards CD4+. Some responding clones were detected in pre-infection memory, which suggested that pre-existing cross-reactive memory T cells had joined the SARS-CoV-2 response.

Ficoll-Paque density gradient centrifugation was used to isolate PBMCs. A word on this clonotype: The antigen this receptor binds is unknown. The sample holds no much larger clone one base away, and base qualities are not on file.

Sequencing instrument: Illumina NovaSeq 6000. cDNA libraries for TCRalpha and TCRbeta were prepared by 5'RACE using constant-segment primers, with sample barcodes and unique molecular identifiers added. RNA was extracted from every sample with Trizol reagent. The libraries were amplified in two PCR steps, and the second step added a second sample barcode and Illumina TruSeq adapters. Sequencing of the libraries was done on an Illumina NovaSeq, producing 2 x 150 bp paired-end reads. The authors' pipeline ran thus. Demultiplexing of reads and collapsing into UMI-guided consensus sequences were performed with migec v1.2.7. Using mixcr v2.1.11, the UMI consensuses were aligned to TRA and TRB V and J templates and assembled into clonotypes. A clonotype was counted as expanded or contracted only if both edgeR and NoisET called the change significant, with noise models trained on biological replicates. For edgeR calls, the thresholds were a false discovery rate-adjusted p below 0.01 and a log2 fold-change of 1. PCA with hierarchical clustering of max-normalized trajectories of the 1000 most abundant clonotypes was used as exploratory dynamics analysis. Separately sequenced CD4+ and CD8+ repertoires were used to assign a CD4 or CD8 phenotype to each responding clone. The public reads were run again by TCRdb, first through fastp at Q25 and then through MiXCR, and only productive beta chains were kept. Identical CDR3 proteins give one entry, which carries the most common genes and DNA. These V and J calls originate from TCRdb's pipeline instead of the authors' own analysis. A total of about 150,000 distinct CDR3 sequences appear in this sample, more than 12% of them only once. The ten most abundant clones make up approximately 14% of the sample.

For CDR1 and CDR2, the germline V gene lists SGHDT and YYEEEE. From the cysteine through the phenylalanine, the CDR3 covers 17 amino acids. Only CDR3 DNA remains: 51 bases, in frame from the first base. The germline V end is reduced by 0 bases and the J end by 5 bases; junction bases left unmatched: 4. This chain joins TRBV5-6 to TRBJ2-5; 16 central nucleotides agree with TRBD2. The source material was PBMCs or a T cell subset sorted from them (not recorded which). This TCR came from an adult woman who had mild COVID-19 (a few samples of this study predate the infection). The sample titles of this study are shuffled in the database, so cell type and time point are left out; the donor was told from shared clones. The nucleotides are TGTGCCAGCAGCTTGGAGGGACTAGCGGGAGGGCGGGAGACCCAGTACTTC. Its protein product is CASSLEGLAGGRETQYF.